This T cell receptor (beta chain) was retrieved from a study of Ad26.COV2.S vaccination and SARS-CoV-2 variants. Looking at the study overall: Ad26.COV2.S given intramuscularly, once or twice 56 days apart.

Notes on the study in general: Possible underestimation of total T cell responses by the TCR breadth and depth analyses was noted.

The treatment was: about 20 received Ad26.COV2.S at low or high dose, single or two shots; 5 received placebo; per-sample allocation not given. The study sampled participants on day 63 after the first vaccine or placebo injection. Donation came from an adult in Boston who was aged 18-55 years. SARS-CoV-2 spike from the Wuhan strain was encoded by the vaccine, an Ad26 vector. Notes on this clone: Its specificity is unknown.

The CDR3 totals 13 residues. Trimming stripped 7 bases from V and 6 bases from J, with 16 bases between. CDR1 and CDR2 from the germline V gene are SGHRS and YFSETQ. Data came from immunoSEQ multiplex PCR; TCRdb stores just in-frame clones and leaves some out. The repertoire holds roughly 300,000 clones, with about 89% as singletons. This receptor was taken from a person between 18 and 59 years old who received the Ad26.COV2.S COVID-19 vaccine or a placebo. This specimen was peripheral blood, taken in a trial of Ad26.COV2.S vaccine versus placebo. V is TRBV5-1 and J is TRBJ1-1, with a weak D call TRBD1 (6 bases). The CDR3 here is CASGQVRGAEAFF. The CDR3 DNA sequence: TGCGCCAGCGGCCAGGTTAGGGGGGCTGAAGCTTTCTTT. Combining the CDR3 with reference TRBV5-1 and TRBJ1-1 gives the whole variable domain KAGVTQTPRYLIKTRGQQVTLSCSPISGHRSVSWYQQTPGQGLQFLFEYFSETQRNKGNFPGRFSGRQFSNSRSEMNVSTLELGDSALYLCASGQVRGAEAFFGQGTRLTVV.